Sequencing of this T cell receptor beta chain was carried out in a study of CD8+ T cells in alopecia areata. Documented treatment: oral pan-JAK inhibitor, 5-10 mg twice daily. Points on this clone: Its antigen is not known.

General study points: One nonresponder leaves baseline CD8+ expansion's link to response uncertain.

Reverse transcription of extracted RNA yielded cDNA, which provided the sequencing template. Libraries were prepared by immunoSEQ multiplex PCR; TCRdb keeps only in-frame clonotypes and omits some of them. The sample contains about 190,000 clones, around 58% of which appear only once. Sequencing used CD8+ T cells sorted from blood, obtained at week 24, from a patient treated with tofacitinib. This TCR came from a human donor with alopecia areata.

The CDR3 reads CASRGTDNEQFF. As DNA, the CDR3 is TGTGCCAGCAGAGGCACCGACAATGAGCAGTTCTTC. V and J are TRBV13 and TRBJ2-1, with D unresolved. CDR1 and CDR2 from the germline V gene are PRHDT and FYEKMQ (reference sequence). The CDR3 length is 12 residues. Deletions cut 6 bases from V and 5 bases from J, with 8 bases between. Filled out from reference TRBV13 and TRBJ2-1, the complete variable domain reads AAGVIQSPRHLIKEKRETATLKCYPIPRHDTVYWYQQGPGQDPQFLISFYEKMQSDKGSIPDRFSAQQFSDYHSELNMSSLELGDSALYFCASRGTDNEQFFGPGTRLTVL.